The 18 T cell receptor beta chains below all came from one sample that was sequenced in a study of PD-1 blockade in classical Hodgkin lymphoma (dated by TCRdb to the early 2020s). Libraries were constructed by the immunoSEQ multiplex PCR assay. Drawn from immuneACCESS, this table holds only the in-frame rearrangements with V and J called that TCRdb kept. Clones are partly lost; checked studies trace under half to an unresolved V gene and leave the rest unexplained. The sample has about 20,000 clones on record, around 80% of them singletons. The top ten hold less than 9.5% of the sample. The sample's time point label is to be understood as: cycle 4 day 1 (C4D1), after 6 weeks of nivolumab. All trial patients had relapsed after autologous stem cell transplantation, with cohorts A, B and C differing in prior brentuximab vedotin exposure. The sample was peripheral blood mononuclear cells (PBMCs), taken before the fourth cycle of nivolumab. The receptors originated from a human donor with classical Hodgkin lymphoma.

With respect to this clone: The sample contains more than one DNA sequence encoding this CDR3. The chain couples TRBV5-1 to TRBJ2-5; 10 positions agree with TRBD2. Germline V lookup: CDR1 SGHRS, CDR2 YFSETQ. The J segment lost 4 bases and the V segment lost 5 bases, leaving 8 bases of the junction unmatched. There are 15 residues in the CDR3. CDR3 loop: CASRELAGAGETQYF. As DNA, the CDR3 is TGCGCCAGCAGAGAGCTAGCGGGGGCGGGAGAGACCCAGTACTTC.

The V and J genes are TRBV5-1 and TRBJ2-1; 9 bases fit TRBD2. CDR3 size: 14 residues. Trimming took 2 bases from V and 7 from J; bases not matched to a gene: 4. Germline CDR1 and CDR2: SGHRS and YFSETQ. CDR3 loop: CASSLAGGWNEQFF. As DNA, the CDR3 is TGCGCCAGCAGCTTAGCGGGGGGCTGGAATGAGCAGTTCTTC. The full variable domain, with the rest looked up from reference TRBV5-1 and TRBJ2-1, is KAGVTQTPRYLIKTRGQQVTLSCSPISGHRSVSWYQQTPGQGLQFLFEYFSETQRNKGNFPGRFSGRQFSNSRSEMNVSTLELGDSALYLCASSLAGGWNEQFFGPGTRLTVL.

The CDR3 DNA sequence: TGCAGCGTGCTACTGGTCTACGAGCAGTACTTC. Protein product: CSVLLVYEQYF. The chain employs TRBV29-1 and TRBJ2-7; D gene unclear. CDR3 size: 11 residues. The germline V and J ends were trimmed by 6 bases and 3 bases, with 9 bases remaining between them. The germline V gene encodes CDR1 SQVTM and CDR2 ANQGSEA.

V is TRBV18 and J is TRBJ2-3, with TRBD1 as a possible D gene (5 bases). CDR1 KGHSH and CDR2 LQKENI come from the germline V gene. Trimming removed 2 bases at V and 3 bases at J, with 18 bases between. CDR3 length equals 17 residues. DNA of the CDR3: TGTGCCAGCTCACCAGCTCCAGGGTTTTTGCGGACAGATACGCAGTATTTT. Translating gives CASSPAPGFLRTDTQYF. Drawing the rest from reference TRBV18 and TRBJ2-3, the complete variable domain is NAGVMQNPRHLVRRRGQEARLRCSPMKGHSHVYWYRQLPEEGLKFMVYLQKENIIDESGMPKERFSAEFPKEGPSILRIQQVVRGDSAAYFCASSPAPGFLRTDTQYFGPGTRLTVL.

The chain combines TRBV6-5 with TRBJ1-5; unclear D gene. This CDR3 has 15 amino acids. The ends were cut back, 3 bases at V and 2 bases at J, with 11 bases in the middle. Germline V gene sequence: CDR1 MNHEY, CDR2 SVGAGI. The CDR3 loop reads CASSYGGAGNQPQHF. DNA for the CDR3: TGTGCCAGCAGTTATGGCGGTGCGGGCAATCAGCCCCAGCATTTT.

The rearrangement links TRBV2 to TRBJ1-1, with 7 bases aligning to TRBD1. The CDR3 sequence is 13 residues long. Per germline, CDR1 SNHLY and CDR2 FYNNEI. V gave up 7 bases and J gave up 1 base; unmatched junction bases: 3. CDR3 nucleotide sequence: TGTGCCAGCACGACAGGGCAGAACACTGAAGCTTTCTTT. This gives the protein CASTTGQNTEAFF.

The rearrangement joins TRBV4-2 to TRBJ2-3, with D possibly being TRBD2 (6 bases). Germline-derived CDR1 and CDR2 are LGHNA and YNFKEQ. V was clipped by 1 base and J by 3 bases, with 11 bases between them. The CDR3 runs to 15 residues. The CDR3 sequence: CASSQAGEATDTQYF. DNA for the CDR3: TGTGCCAGCAGCCAAGCGGGGGAAGCAACAGATACGCAGTATTTT.

The chain couples TRBV30 to TRBJ2-7, with D perhaps matching TRBD1 (6 bases). Germline lookup yields CDR1 GTSNPN and CDR2 SVGIG (reference sequence). This CDR3 has 16 residues. V was clipped by 2 bases and J by 1 base, with 18 bases between them. For the CDR3, the DNA is TGTGCCTGGAGTCCAGGGCGCGGACAGCGATCCTACGAGCAGTACTTC. It yields the protein CAWSPGRGQRSYEQYF.

The rearrangement uses TRBV27 and TRBJ2-7; D might be TRBD1 or TRBD2, each matching 5 bases. With 0 bases removed from V and 7 bases from J, the gap between germline ends came to 13 bases. The CDR3 contains 14 residues. The germline gives CDR1 MNHEY, CDR2 SMNVEV (reference sequence). The CDR3 coding sequence is TGTGCCAGCAGTTTATCGGGATGGGACCGTGAGCAGTACTTC. Translation: CASSLSGWDREQYF.

J is TRBJ1-5 and V is TRBV19, with TRBD1 matching 9 bases. CDR1 is LNHDA and CDR2 is SQIVND in the germline V gene (reference sequence). The CDR3 has 14 amino acids. With 5 bases clipped from V and 6 bases from J, the junction kept 5 bases outside the gene matches. CDR3: CASSRGQGSQPQHF. CDR3 nucleotide sequence: TGTGCCAGTAGTCGTGGACAGGGGTCTCAGCCCCAGCATTTT.

This rearrangement joins TRBV23-1 to TRBJ2-7, with D possibly being TRBD1 or TRBD2 (5 bases each). TRBV23-1 is marked as an open reading frame, function uncertain. V lost 2 bases and J lost 1, with 18 bases in between. The CDR3 sequence is 17 residues long. CDR3 sequence reads: CASSQPSRDLNSYEQYF. The CDR3 nucleotides read TGCGCCAGCAGTCAACCCAGTCGGGACCTCAATTCCTACGAGCAGTACTTC.

This clone was counted only a few times. J is TRBJ1-1 and V is TRBV6-1; 9 bases line up with TRBD1. The length of the CDR3 is 18 residues. Germline CDR1 reads MNHNS; CDR2 reads SASEGT. After removal of 0 bases from V and 0 bases from J, the junction contained 8 bases not matched to a gene. CDR3 nucleotide sequence: TGTGCCAGCAGTGAAGCAGGGACAGGGAACGTCATGAACACTGAAGCTTTCTTT. Its translation: CASSEAGTGNVMNTEAFF.

The J gene is TRBJ2-1, the V gene TRBV27; no clear D gene. CDR1 is MNHEY, CDR2 SMNVEV, per germline (reference sequence). The V and J ends lost 5 bases and 1 base respectively, with 9 bases between them. This CDR3 spans 14 amino acids. The CDR3 sequence is CASSPQASYNEQFF. DNA of the CDR3: TGTGCCAGCAGTCCGCAGGCGTCCTACAATGAGCAGTTCTTC.

The V gene is TRBV7-3, the J gene TRBJ1-1; D may be TRBD1 (5 bases). Deletions cut 8 bases from V and 9 bases from J, with 19 bases between. The CDR3 is 13 amino acids. The germline gives CDR1 SGHTA, CDR2 FQGTGA. The CDR3 nucleotides are TGTGCCAGCCGCGGCAAGGGGCTGAGTAAAGCTTTCTTT. It codes for CASRGKGLSKAFF.

This clone occurred once. The gene calls are TRBV5-1 and TRBJ2-7; maybe TRBD2 (6 bases). Germline-derived CDR1 and CDR2 are SGHRS and YFSETQ. The V end lost 4 bases, the J end lost 7 bases, and 30 bases lay between the germline ends. This CDR3 contains 18 residues. The CDR3 region has the DNA TGCGCCAGCAGCCCATTGGGCCGGGGGAAAGGGGACGCCGAGGAGCAGTACTTC. Translated, it gives CASSPLGRGKGDAEEQYF.

The chain is built from TRBV5-1 and TRBJ2-1; the match to TRBD2 covers 7 bases. V shed 0 bases and J 8 bases; nucleotides not matched to a gene: 11. Looked up from germline, CDR1 is SGHRS and CDR2 is YFSETQ. There are 16 residues in the CDR3. As DNA, the CDR3 is TGCGCCAGCAGCTTGGTGGGGCAGGGTCTAGCGGATGAGCAGTTCTTC. Translated, it gives CASSLVGQGLADEQFF.

The genes are TRBV27 and TRBJ2-5; D assignment may be TRBD1 or TRBD2 (5 bases each). This CDR3 comprises 16 residues. Deletions cut 0 bases from V and 0 bases from J, with 11 bases between. CDR1 and CDR2 (germline): MNHEY, SMNVEV (reference sequence). This CDR3 reads CASSLSGDAYQETQYF. In DNA form, the CDR3 reads TGTGCCAGCAGTTTATCGGGGGACGCGTACCAAGAGACCCAGTACTTC.

A few counts support this clone. The chain's CDR3 is CASSQEGFLAGGRDEQFF. DNA of the CDR3: TGTGCCAGCAGCCAAGAGGGTTTTCTAGCGGGAGGGCGGGATGAGCAGTTCTTC. The rearrangement uses TRBV4-2 and TRBJ2-1, with 12 bases lining up with TRBD2. The CDR3 runs 18 residues. Losses at the gene ends were 0 bases for V and 8 bases for J; bases not matched to a gene: 11. The germline V gene has CDR1 LGHNA and CDR2 YNFKEQ.